This record concerns one TCR beta chain sequence. This clone was seen a handful of times. This receptor's antigen is unknown. No much larger clonotype is one base removed from it; base qualities were not supplied. This sample is part of a study of blood T cell repertoires in COVID-19 (TCRdb year 2020). Study-level background: Samples from collaborators originated in the United States, Italy and Spain and spanned both the acute and convalescent phases of COVID-19. The prospective study material was composed of cDNA or gDNA derived from T cells, B-cell-depleted T cells, or PBMCs. The dataset comprised deeply sampled blood TCRbeta repertoires from subjects exposed to, actively infected with, or recovered from COVID-19. A freely available public database, intended as a resource for researchers studying the immune response to SARS-CoV-2, is where the repertoires were released. Samples came from the ongoing ImmuneRACE study (first 160 participants) plus 1,254 subjects from 6 global collaborators. The sample metadata nearly always contained a de-identified subject ID, COVID-19 status, age in years and sex. Where HLA class I and class II types were available, the types were taken from metadata supplied by the sample provider, not from assay-based typing. General study outcomes and caveats: The quantity of clinical and demographic metadata differed by source and by participant and was supplied without curation.

TCRbeta CDR3 regions were amplified from genomic DNA using the immunoSEQ Assay, a bias-controlled multiplex PCR. On the authors' methods: Nucleated cell counts per sample were estimated from amplification of reference gene primers within the assay. Sequence reads were collapsed and filtered to measure the absolute abundance of every unique TCRbeta CDR3 rearrangement. For each sample, productive Simpson clonality was calculated by taking the square root of Simpson's diversity index across productive rearrangements. TCRdb holds this immuneACCESS table with in-frame rearrangements only. Some clones are missing; in checked studies, unresolved V genes explain under half, and the rest has no known cause. V, J and clone size were drawn from that table, and D and trimming were deduced from the DNA. Across this sample there are 260,000 or so clones, with approximately 86% seen only once. The top ten clones comprise 2.5% to 3% of the sample.

In the prospective study, participants were about 18 to 90 years old, resided in about two dozen geographic areas of the United States, and were enrolled through a virtual design. Cohort assignment in the prospective study relied on participant-reported clinical history from a screening survey and a study questionnaire. Each participant in the prospective study had whole blood, serum and a nasopharyngeal or oropharyngeal swab collected by mobile phlebotomists. Over a roughly two-month period, participants in the prospective study had the option of providing additional blood draws and questionnaires. Before DNA extraction, blood samples from the prospective study were shipped at room temperature or frozen. V has 5 bases trimmed and J has 6 bases trimmed; junction bases matching no gene number 4. The CDR3 runs 13 amino acids, cysteine and phenylalanine included. Only the CDR3 DNA stays, 39 bases, in frame from base 1. As encoded in the germline V gene (reference sequence), CDR1 is LNHDA while CDR2 is SQIVND.

The sequence derives from a young woman with acute COVID-19. The rearranged chain carries TRBV19 and TRBJ1-5; 7 junctional bases match TRBD1. Material for sequencing was PBMCs or T cells enriched from blood (not recorded which). The CDR3 loop reads CASSEGASQPQHF. The sequence in DNA is TGTGCCAGTAGTGAGGGGGCGTCTCAGCCCCAGCATTTT.